These T cell receptor beta chains were read from a single sample in a study of shared clonotypes between healthy human individuals. Only in-frame clones appear in the TCRdb table, and some are missing; sequencing was by immunoSEQ multiplex PCR. Among about 1.5 million clones listed, 95% to 99% were seen once. The sample taken for sequencing was naive CD4+ T cells sorted from blood. The source is a man aged 25 to 40 in good health. Both conserved end residues are part of each CDR3. A D gene is named only where the DNA matches it firmly. Clone sizes are given selectively: once, few, many, or a class where the clone is expanded.

TRBV5-6	.	.	TRBJ2-7	TGTGCCAGCAGCTCAACCTACAGGGGACTACAAACCTACGAGCAGTACTTC	CASSSTYRGLQTYEQYF
TRBV19	.	.	TRBJ2-1	TGTGCCAGTAGTATAGGATTCGGAGAGGGAAACAATGAGCAGTTCTTC	CASSIGFGEGNNEQFF
TRBV6-1	TRBD2	.	TRBJ2-1	TGTGCCAGCAGTGGGCGAGGAATGAGCGGGAGAGCTTACAATGAGCAGTTCTTC	CASSGRGMSGRAYNEQFF
TRBV19	TRBD1	.	TRBJ1-2	TGTGCCAGTAGGCAGGGGGCAGGCTATGGCTACACCTTC	CASRQGAGYGYTF
TRBV18	TRBD1	once	TRBJ2-1	TGTGCCAGCTCACGGGACAGCTCCTACAATGAGCAGTTCTTC	CASSRDSSYNEQFF
TRBV5-4	.	.	TRBJ2-1	TGTGCCAGCAGCTTGGCCCTAGCCCCAAGCTCCTACAATGAGCAGTTCTTC	CASSLALAPSSYNEQFF
TRBV18	.	.	TRBJ1-2	TGTGCCAGCTCGGATTATGGACGGAACTATGGCTACACCTTC	CASSDYGRNYGYTF
TRBV5-1	TRBD2	.	TRBJ2-3	TGCGCCAGCAGCTTCAGTAGACTAGCGGGAACAGATACGCAGTATTTT	CASSFSRLAGTDTQYF
TRBV19	TRBD1	.	TRBJ1-5	TGTGCCAGTAGTCCCCGGACAGGGTGGGGACAGCCCCAGCATTTT	CASSPRTGWGQPQHF
TRBV5-6	.	.	TRBJ1-4	TGTGCCAGCAGCTTGGGTCAGACTGTTAATGAAAAACTGTTTTTT	CASSLGQTVNEKLFF
TRBV5-4	.	.	TRBJ2-5	TGTGCCAGCAGCTTGACATCCTCAGGGACCCAGTACTTC	CASSLTSSGTQYF
TRBV28	.	.	TRBJ2-7	TGTGCCAGCAGTCAGCCGGACAGGGCGGGAGTCTACGAGCAGTACTTC	CASSQPDRAGVYEQYF
TRBV9	.	.	TRBJ2-5	TGTGCCAGCACCCGAGGTTCAGAAGAGACCCAGTACTTC	CASTRGSEETQYF
TRBV6-1	TRBD1	.	TRBJ1-2	TGTGCCAGCAGTGAGGGGGGGGACAGAATTTATGGCTACACCTTC	CASSEGGDRIYGYTF
TRBV6-5	.	.	TRBJ1-1	TGTGCCAGCAGTTACTCGGGTTACACTGAAGCTTTCTTT	CASSYSGYTEAFF
TRBV5-1	.	.	TRBJ2-3	TGCGCCAGCAGCTTGGCATTGGGGGCTGGCACAGATACGCAGTATTTT	CASSLALGAGTDTQYF
TRBV28	TRBD1	.	TRBJ2-5	TGTGCCAGCAGTTTCCAGGGGGCATGGCAGTACTTC	CASSFQGAWQYF
TRBV7-9	TRBD1	few	TRBJ2-7	TGTGCCAGCAGCTTTTATGGGACAGGGGAGTACTTC	CASSFYGTGEYF
TRBV2	TRBD2	.	TRBJ2-1	TGTGCCAGCAGGGGTAGCGGGAGGAGCGACAATGAGCAGTTCTTC	CASRGSGRSDNEQFF
TRBV10-1	.	.	TRBJ1-1	TGCGCCAGCAGTGGCAGGGGAGTGGACACTGAAGCTTTCTTT	CASSGRGVDTEAFF
TRBV12-5	TRBD1	few	TRBJ2-2	TGTGCTAGTGGTTTGGTACCCCGGTGGGACAGGCATACGAACACCGGGGAGCTGTTTTTT	CASGLVPRWDRHTNTGELFF
TRBV9	TRBD2	.	TRBJ2-1	TGTGCCAGCAGCTTCCCTAGCGGGAGCTCCTACAATGAGCAGTTCTTC	CASSFPSGSSYNEQFF
TRBV5-5	.	.	TRBJ2-3	TGTGCCAGCACCCAGGGAAGCACAGATACGCAGTATTTT	CASTQGSTDTQYF
TRBV5-1	TRBD2	.	TRBJ2-1	TGCGCCAGCAGCTACCTTCTAGCGGACTCCTACAATGAGCAGTTCTTC	CASSYLLADSYNEQFF
TRBV28	TRBD1	.	TRBJ2-7	TGTGCCAGCAGTTCCGGGACAGGGATTCCTCCGAGCTCCTACGAGCAGTACTTC	CASSSGTGIPPSSYEQYF
TRBV30	TRBD2	.	TRBJ2-2	TGTGCCTGGAGAAGCGGGAGGGCCGGGGAGCTGTTTTTT	CAWRSGRAGELFF
TRBV11-2	.	.	TRBJ2-1	TGTGCCAGCAGCCCGTCACACCCGGTTGGCTACTACAATGAGCAGTTCTTC	CASSPSHPVGYYNEQFF
TRBV5-1	TRBD2	.	TRBJ2-7	TGCGCCAGCAGCTCCGGACTAGCGGGGCCGTTGGGGCAGTACTTC	CASSSGLAGPLGQYF
TRBV7-2	.	.	TRBJ2-7	TGTGCCAGCAGCTTAGTGGGTGGGAGCCTCGGAAACGAGCAGTACTTC	CASSLVGGSLGNEQYF
TRBV5-8	.	.	TRBJ2-7	TGTGCCAGCAGCCGGGACGGCGAGCAGTACTTC	CASSRDGEQYF
TRBV6-5	TRBD1	.	TRBJ2-2	TGTGCCAGCAGTTACTCGACAGGGGCCGGGGAGCTGTTTTTT	CASSYSTGAGELFF
TRBV5-5	TRBD1	.	TRBJ2-7	TGTGCCAGCAGCTCCCCGGGACAGGGTTACGAGCAGTACTTC	CASSSPGQGYEQYF
TRBV7-9	TRBD1	.	TRBJ2-7	TGTGCCAGCAGCCACTATTTTGGGACAGGGATTAACGAGCAGTACTTC	CASSHYFGTGINEQYF
TRBV18	.	.	TRBJ2-7	TGTGCCAGCTCACCCACAACCGCGGGACACCACTACGAGCAGTACTTC	CASSPTTAGHHYEQYF
TRBV30	.	.	TRBJ1-2	TGTGCCTGGAGGGGAGGTGGCGGCTACACCTTC	CAWRGGGGYTF
TRBV18	.	once	TRBJ2-7	TGTGCCAGCTCACCACCCGGGTCCAGGCGTAGGGTCGAGCAGTACTTC	CASSPPGSRRRVEQYF
TRBV6-1	.	.	TRBJ1-5	TGTGCCGGGGGAAACACGATTGACTTGCCCCAGCATTTT	CAGGNTIDLPQHF
TRBV4-1	TRBD1	once	TRBJ2-1	TGCGCCAGCAGCCAGGACAGGGGGCGCCCCTACAATGAGCAGTTCTTC	CASSQDRGRPYNEQFF
TRBV18	.	.	TRBJ1-1	TGTGCCAGCTCACGCCAGCGGGAGAACACTGAAGCTTTCTTT	CASSRQRENTEAFF
TRBV6-6	TRBD1	.	TRBJ2-7	TGTGCCAGCAGTTACCGGGACAGAGGCTACGAGCAGTACTTC	CASSYRDRGYEQYF
TRBV5-1	.	once	TRBJ2-6	TGCGCCAGCAGCTTGCTCAGGGCCCACTCTGGGGCCAACGTCCTGACTTTC	CASSLLRAHSGANVLTF
TRBV10-3	TRBD1	.	TRBJ1-3	TGTGCCATCAGTGAGTTTGGACAGGGGGCATTTGGCGGAAACACCATATATTTT	CAISEFGQGAFGGNTIYF
TRBV2	.	once	TRBJ1-5	TGTGCCAGCACAGGAGGCATGGGACTATCTCAGCCCCAGCATTTT	CASTGGMGLSQPQHF
TRBV10-3	.	.	TRBJ2-7	TGTGCCATCAGAGGAGAGTCCCCCACACTAGGATACGAGCAGTACTTC	CAIRGESPTLGYEQYF
TRBV11-2	.	.	TRBJ2-7	TGTGCCAGCAGCTTAGTTTCCCAGGCCGCCTACGAGCAGTACTTC	CASSLVSQAAYEQYF
TRBV5-1	.	.	TRBJ2-7	TGCGCCAGCAGCTCTAGGACTGCTGCCTACGAGCAGTACTTC	CASSSRTAAYEQYF
TRBV6-1	.	.	TRBJ1-5	TGTGCCAGCAGTGAAGCGGGGGGGTGGGATCAGCCCCAGCATTTT	CASSEAGGWDQPQHF
TRBV7-2	.	.	TRBJ2-1	TGTGCCAGCAGCCCCTTTTCGGGACCTAGGGATGAGCAGTTCTTC	CASSPFSGPRDEQFF
TRBV9	.	.	TRBJ2-3	TGTGCCAGCAGCGTAGACATCCTTGGCGGGCAGGGAGATACGCAGTATTTT	CASSVDILGGQGDTQYF
TRBV7-9	TRBD2	.	TRBJ2-7	TGTGCCAGCAGCTCCCCCGCCCGCAGACTAGCGGGAGTCTACGAGCAGTACTTC	CASSSPARRLAGVYEQYF
TRBV6-5	.	.	TRBJ1-1	TGTGCCAGCAGTTCCACCCAAGGGATCACTGAAGCTTTCTTT	CASSSTQGITEAFF
TRBV28	.	.	TRBJ1-4	TGTGCCAGCAGTCGAGGGAAACAGGAAAAACTGTTTTTT	CASSRGKQEKLFF
TRBV5-5	TRBD2	.	TRBJ2-7	TGTGCCAGCAGCTCCATCCCCACGACTAGCGGGAGTTACGAGCAGTACTTC	CASSSIPTTSGSYEQYF
TRBV5-4	.	.	TRBJ2-7	TGTGCCAGCAGCTTGGCTGGCGGTGAGCAGTACTTC	CASSLAGGEQYF
TRBV5-4	TRBD2	.	TRBJ2-2	TGTGCCAGCAGCCCTAAAGGACTAGCGGGAGGAGGTGCCGGGGAGCTGTTTTTT	CASSPKGLAGGGAGELFF
TRBV7-9	.	.	TRBJ1-1	TGTGCCAGCAGCCAGACAGGCGCTGAAGCTTTCTTT	CASSQTGAEAFF
TRBV5-1	TRBD2	.	TRBJ2-7	TGCGCCAGCAGCTTGGCCACAGGACTAGCGGGAGTTAACGAGCAGTACTTC	CASSLATGLAGVNEQYF
TRBV6-5	.	.	TRBJ1-1	TGTGCCAGCAGTTTCCTGGGAGAGGGAGCTTTCTTT	CASSFLGEGAFF